The next 31 T cell receptor beta chains were all read from a single sample in a study of blood T cell repertoires in COVID-19. Clones were read by immunoSEQ multiplex PCR, and TCRdb kept only the in-frame ones, dropping some. Of about 250,000 clones in the sample, 85% to 90% were seen once. The source material was peripheral blood. Receptors were obtained from a man older than 75 with acute or convalescent COVID-19.

V usage is TRBV4-3 and J usage is TRBJ1-2, with TRBD1 matching 12 bases. Looked up from germline, CDR1 is LGHNA and CDR2 is YSLEER. This CDR3 is built from 16 residues. J lost 8 bases, V lost 1 base, and 8 bases had no gene match. This CDR3 is CASSQVTGTGGRGYTF. The CDR3 DNA is TGCGCCAGCAGCCAAGTAACCGGGACAGGGGGCCGAGGCTACACCTTC.

This clone was seen a single time. This chain uses TRBV4-1 with TRBJ2-5; a possible D gene is TRBD2 (5 bases). Trimming removed 3 bases from V and 5 bases from J, with 22 bases in between. The CDR3 sequence is 17 residues long. CDR1 is MGHRA, CDR2 YSYEKL, per germline. CDR3 DNA sequence: TGCGCCAGCAGCCAGAACTTGGTCCGGGGTGGGTTGGAGACCCAGTACTTC. This gives the protein CASSQNLVRGGLETQYF.

V gene TRBV7-9 combines with J gene TRBJ1-1; 7 bases are shared with TRBD1. This CDR3 has 15 amino acids. V dropped 5 bases and J dropped 1; count of bases not matched to a gene: 7. Per the germline V gene, CDR1 is SEHNR and CDR2 is FQNEAQ (reference sequence). In nucleotides, the CDR3 is TGTGCCAGCAGCCGCCTTGGGACAGCGAACACTGAAGCTTTCTTT. Protein product: CASSRLGTANTEAFF.

This rearrangement joins TRBV28 to TRBJ1-2; 8 bases agree with TRBD1. The V gene end was trimmed by 7 bases and the J gene end by 8 bases; junction bases not matched to a gene: 12. Looked up from germline, CDR1 is MDHEN and CDR2 is SYDVKM. The CDR3 is 14 amino acids. This CDR3 is CASKGNRGYGGYTF. In DNA, the CDR3 is TGTGCCAGCAAGGGGAACAGGGGGTACGGGGGCTACACCTTC.

The gene calls are TRBV19 and TRBJ1-2; D is ambiguous. Per germline, CDR1 LNHDA and CDR2 SQIVND (reference sequence). The CDR3 extends over 12 amino acids. V was clipped by 5 bases and J by 8 bases, with 12 bases between them. The CDR3 DNA sequence: TGTGCCAGTAGTCACCGGGGTGCGGGCTACACCTTC. This encodes CASSHRGAGYTF.

The chain has TRBV6-5 and TRBJ1-2; possible D gene TRBD1, 6 bases. Germline V gene data show CDR1 as MNHEY and CDR2 as SVGAGI. This CDR3 spans 12 amino acids. V lost 3 bases, J lost 8 bases, and 10 bases lay in between. As DNA, the CDR3 is TGTGCCAGCAGTTATGACAGGAAAGGCTACACCTTC. Translating gives CASSYDRKGYTF.

CDR3 residues: CASSRSGNQPQHF. The CDR3 nucleotides read TGTGCCAGCAGCCGGTCGGGCAATCAGCCCCAGCATTTT. V is TRBV7-8 and J is TRBJ1-5; unclear D gene. The V gene lost 5 bases and the J gene lost 2 bases, with 7 bases spanning the gap. The CDR3 spans 13 residues. From germline, CDR1 is SGHVS and CDR2 FQNEAQ.

The V call is TRBV28, the J call TRBJ1-5; maybe TRBD1 (6 bases). Germline V gene data show CDR1 as MDHEN and CDR2 as SYDVKM. The CDR3 totals 13 residues. Trimming removed 6 bases from V and 7 bases from J, with 13 bases in between. CDR3 in DNA: TGTGCCAGCAGATTTGGGGGCACCCAGCCCCAGCATTTT. It yields the protein CASRFGGTQPQHF.

This chain uses TRBV18 with TRBJ2-7; 9 bases map to TRBD2. Unmatched junction bases numbered 4, after V lost 2 bases and J lost 8 bases. The CDR3 sequence is 13 residues long. CDR1 is KGHSH, CDR2 LQKENI, per germline. The CDR3 region has the DNA TGTGCCAGCTCACCAGAGCGGGAGGAAAAGCAGTACTTC. Its protein product is CASSPEREEKQYF.

The gene calls are TRBV7-9 and TRBJ1-5, with 7 bases identical to TRBD1. V trimming: 3 bases; J trimming: 3 bases; junction bases outside the gene matches: 2. The CDR3 extends over 14 amino acids. CDR1 SEHNR and CDR2 FQNEAQ come from the germline V gene (reference sequence). The CDR3 nucleotides read TGTGCCAGCAGCTTGACAGGGAACAATCAGCCCCAGCATTTT. It is translated as CASSLTGNNQPQHF. Supplemented by reference TRBV7-9 and TRBJ1-5, the full variable domain reads DTGVSQNPRHKITKRGQNVTFRCDPISEHNRLYWYRQTLGQGPEFLTYFQNEAQLEKSRLLSDRFSAERPKGSFSTLEIQRTEQGDSAMYLCASSLTGNNQPQHFGDGTRLSIL.

This clone was found a few times. This chain joins TRBV4-2 and TRBJ2-7, with D unclear. From germline, CDR1 is LGHNA and CDR2 YNFKEQ. Trimming took off 0 bases at V and 4 bases at J, with 13 bases between the two ends. This CDR3 is 15 amino acids long. CDR3 sequence: CASSQDAEMTYEQYF. The CDR3 DNA reads TGTGCCAGCAGCCAAGATGCAGAGATGACATACGAGCAGTACTTC.

The chain has TRBV28 and TRBJ2-7; D unresolved. Germline CDR1 MDHEN, CDR2 SYDVKM. With 8 bases removed from V and 4 bases from J, the gap between germline ends came to 6 bases. This CDR3 contains 10 residues. CDR3 bases: TGTGCCAGCGGCTTATACGAGCAGTACTTC. It specifies CASGLYEQYF.

This clone was detected only a few times. This chain connects TRBV7-3 to TRBJ2-7; the match to TRBD1 covers 8 bases. The CDR3 extends over 15 amino acids. V trimming: 4 bases; J trimming: 3 bases; junction bases outside the gene matches: 8. Germline V gene lookup returns CDR1 SGHTA and CDR2 FQGTGA. CDR3 in amino acids: CASSSPDRGDYEQYF. CDR3 in DNA: TGTGCCAGCAGCTCTCCTGACAGGGGCGACTACGAGCAGTACTTC.

V usage is TRBV7-9 and J usage is TRBJ2-1; TRBD2 matches at 9 bases. CDR1 and CDR2 from the germline V gene are SEHNR and FQNEAQ (reference sequence). The V gene end was trimmed by 2 bases and the J gene end by 5 bases; junction bases not matched to a gene: 7. This CDR3 region has 16 residues. This CDR3 is CASSLFLSGSHNEQFF. The CDR3 nucleotides are TGTGCCAGCAGCTTATTCCTTAGCGGGAGCCACAATGAGCAGTTCTTC.

The rearrangement joins TRBV5-1 to TRBJ1-1, with TRBD1 matching over 9 bases. V shed 4 bases and J 4 bases; nucleotides not matched to a gene: 5. CDR1 and CDR2 from the germline V gene are SGHRS and YFSETQ. The CDR3 is made up of 14 amino acids. CDR3 loop: CASSPTGGSTEAFF. The CDR3 coding sequence is TGCGCCAGCAGCCCGACAGGGGGGTCCACTGAAGCTTTCTTT.

This clone was picked up a small number of times. The V and J genes are TRBV6-1 and TRBJ1-4, with TRBD1 identical over 7 bases. There are 15 residues in the CDR3. Germline loops: CDR1 MNHNS, CDR2 SASEGT. Germline trimming cut 1 base from V and 8 bases from J; bases unmatched to any gene: 7. This CDR3 reads CASSEGQGGWEKLFF. CDR3 DNA: TGTGCCAGCAGTGAAGGGCAGGGGGGTTGGGAAAAACTGTTTTTT.

The CDR3 DNA is TGTGCCAGCTCACCGAGGGGGCGAGGCACAGATACGCAGTATTTT. Its translation: CASSPRGRGTDTQYF. The chain links TRBV18 to TRBJ2-3; 7 bases match TRBD1. CDR1 and CDR2 from the germline V gene are KGHSH and LQKENI. With 3 bases clipped from V and 1 base from J, the junction kept 4 bases outside the gene matches. This CDR3 comprises 15 residues.

This chain connects TRBV5-4 to TRBJ2-3; D perhaps matches TRBD2 (6 bases). CDR3 size: 16 residues. Germline CDR1 and CDR2: SGHNT and YYREEE (reference sequence). V was cut by 0 bases and J by 5 bases, with 16 bases left in between. The CDR3 coding sequence is TGTGCCAGCAGCTTGGGGCTGGCGGGGCGGGGAGATACGCAGTATTTT. Protein product: CASSLGLAGRGDTQYF.

This chain joins TRBV5-1 and TRBJ1-4; D ambiguous. Germline CDR1 reads SGHRS; CDR2 reads YFSETQ. The CDR3 sequence is 15 residues long. The V end was cut by 0 bases, the J end by 6 bases, with 12 bases between. CDR3 nucleotides: TGCGCCAGCAGCTTGGCCTTAGTGGGAGATGAAAAACTGTTTTTT. Translated: CASSLALVGDEKLFF.

The V call is TRBV7-2, the J call TRBJ2-7; 12 bases align to TRBD2. CDR3 length: 18 amino acids. The V gene end was trimmed by 5 bases and the J gene end by 3 bases; junction bases not matched to a gene: 14. The germline V gene encodes CDR1 SGHTA and CDR2 FQGNSA. DNA of the CDR3: TGTGCCAGCAGCCCCGCCCCTAGTCGACTAGCGGGAGTCTACGAGCAGTACTTC. This codes for CASSPAPSRLAGVYEQYF.

CDR3 nucleotide sequence: TGTGCCAGCAGCCAAGAGTTAAGCGCAGGGTGGAACTATGGCTACACCTTC. As protein: CASSQELSAGWNYGYTF. This chain connects TRBV4-2 to TRBJ1-2, with D perhaps matching TRBD1 (5 bases). The V gene lost 0 bases and the J gene lost 2 bases, with 16 bases spanning the gap. Germline values: CDR1 LGHNA, CDR2 YNFKEQ. The CDR3 is 17 amino acids.

For this clone: Other nucleotide sequences in the sample specify the same CDR3. The chain is built from TRBV7-2 and TRBJ2-1; a weak D match, TRBD1 (5 bases). Germline V gene sequence: CDR1 SGHTA, CDR2 FQGNSA. CDR3 length equals 15 residues. The ends were cut back, 1 base at V and 0 bases at J, with 7 bases in the middle. The CDR3: CASSLGRGSYNEQFF. The CDR3 DNA is TGTGCCAGCAGCTTAGGAAGGGGCTCCTACAATGAGCAGTTCTTC.

The gene calls are TRBV18 and TRBJ2-3, with 11 nucleotides matching TRBD2. V lost 6 bases and J lost 4; bases outside the gene matches: 6. CDR3 length: 15 residues. Germline lookup yields CDR1 KGHSH and CDR2 LQKENI. CDR3 nucleotides: TGTGCCAGCTCCCCGACTAGCGGGAACTCAGATACGCAGTATTTT. The encoded protein is CASSPTSGNSDTQYF.

This rearrangement joins TRBV4-2 to TRBJ1-2, with 7 bases that match TRBD1. This CDR3 contains 14 residues. Germline CDR1 and CDR2: LGHNA and YNFKEQ. Losses at the gene ends were 4 bases for V and 4 bases for J; bases not matched to a gene: 6. CDR3 in amino acids: CASSRPGDSYGYTF. DNA for the CDR3: TGTGCCAGCAGCCGACCGGGGGACAGCTATGGCTACACCTTC.

This sequence joins TRBV7-2 and TRBJ1-1, with a weak D call TRBD1 (5 bases). The CDR3 is made up of 14 amino acids. Germline CDR1 reads SGHTA; CDR2 reads FQGNSA. The V and J ends lost 1 base and 4 bases respectively, with 10 bases between them. Here the CDR3 DNA reads TGTGCCAGCAGCTTAGAGGGGCTCGGCACTGAAGCTTTCTTT. Amino acids: CASSLEGLGTEAFF.

This clone was found once. The V gene is TRBV6-4, the J gene TRBJ2-1; 8 nucleotides align to TRBD1. From germline, CDR1 is MRHNA and CDR2 SNTAGT. The CDR3 totals 13 residues. V dropped 4 bases and J dropped 7; count of bases not matched to a gene: 3. The CDR3 protein is CASSVDRGNEQFF. The DNA for the CDR3 is TGTGCCAGCAGTGTCGACAGGGGTAATGAGCAGTTCTTC.

This clone occurred once. V usage is TRBV3-1 (or the pseudogene TRBV3-2) and J usage is TRBJ2-1, with D possibly being TRBD2 (5 bases). Between the trimmed V and J ends, which lost 4 bases and 7 bases, there was a span of 14 bases. Germline loops: CDR1 LGHDT, CDR2 YNNKEL (reference sequence). CDR3 length: 14 residues. CDR3 residues: CASSPRASGNEQFF. CDR3 nucleotides: TGTGCCAGCAGCCCGAGGGCCTCCGGGAATGAGCAGTTCTTC.

This chain joins TRBV6-5 and TRBJ1-5; no clear D. CDR1 and CDR2 from the germline V gene are MNHEY and SVGAGI. Trimming removed 8 bases from V and 4 bases from J, with 12 bases in between. CDR3 length: 13 residues. The CDR3 sequence is CASGQRGNQPQHF. CDR3 nucleotide sequence: TGTGCCAGCGGTCAGCGGGGTAATCAGCCCCAGCATTTT.

The CDR3 spells CASSEFGGDQPQHF. CDR3 nucleotides: TGTGCCAGCAGTGAATTTGGGGGGGATCAGCCCCAGCATTTT. This rearrangement joins TRBV25-1 to TRBJ1-5; maybe TRBD1 (5 bases). CDR1 and CDR2 (germline): MGHDK, SYGVNS. The CDR3 is 14 residues long. With 1 base removed from V and 5 bases from J, the gap between germline ends came to 9 bases.

This rearrangement joins TRBV19 to TRBJ1-4, with D unresolved. CDR1 is LNHDA, CDR2 SQIVND, per germline (reference sequence). This CDR3 comprises 14 residues. The V end lost 9 bases, the J end lost 2 bases, and 13 bases lay between the germline ends. Here the CDR3 reads CASRPGFTNEKLFF. DNA of the CDR3: TGTGCCAGCCGGCCGGGTTTCACTAATGAAAAACTGTTTTTT.

The chain has TRBV5-1 and TRBJ2-3; TRBD1 aligns across 8 bases. The CDR3 runs 15 residues. The germline V gene encodes CDR1 SGHRS and CDR2 YFSETQ. V dropped 2 bases and J dropped 3; count of bases not matched to a gene: 5. The CDR3 region is CASSFLTGGTDTQYF. The CDR3 nucleotides read TGCGCCAGCAGCTTCCTCACAGGGGGAACAGATACGCAGTATTTT.